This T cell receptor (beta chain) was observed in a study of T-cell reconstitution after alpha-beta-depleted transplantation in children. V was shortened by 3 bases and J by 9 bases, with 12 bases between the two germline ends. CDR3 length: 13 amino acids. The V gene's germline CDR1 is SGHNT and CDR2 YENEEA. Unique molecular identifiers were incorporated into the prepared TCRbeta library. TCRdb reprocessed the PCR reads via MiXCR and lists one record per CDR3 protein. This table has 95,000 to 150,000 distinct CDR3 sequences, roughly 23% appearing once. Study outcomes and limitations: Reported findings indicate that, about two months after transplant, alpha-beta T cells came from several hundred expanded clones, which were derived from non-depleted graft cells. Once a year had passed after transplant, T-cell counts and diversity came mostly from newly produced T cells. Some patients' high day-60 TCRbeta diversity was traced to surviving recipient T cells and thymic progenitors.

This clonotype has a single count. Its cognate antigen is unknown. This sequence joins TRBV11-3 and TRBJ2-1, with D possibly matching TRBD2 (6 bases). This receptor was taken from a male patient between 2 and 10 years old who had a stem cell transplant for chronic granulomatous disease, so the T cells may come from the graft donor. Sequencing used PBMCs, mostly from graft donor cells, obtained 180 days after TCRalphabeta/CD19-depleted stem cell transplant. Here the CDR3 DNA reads TGTGCCAGCAGCTTGGCGGGGCATGGTGAGCAGTTCTTC. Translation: CASSLAGHGEQFF.